This T cell receptor (beta chain) derives from a study of T cells in Graves' hyperthyroidism and ophthalmopathy. Whole-study results and caveats: Model output signaled ophthalmopathy a median approximately 6 months ahead of onset. Blood also carried most thyroid clonotypes expanded above 0.001.

The PBMCs were sourced from fresh peripheral blood (approximately 10 ml). There are a few counts of this clonotype. What it binds is not known. The ends were cut back, 6 bases at V and 4 bases at J, with 9 bases in the middle. CDR3 length equals 12 residues. Germline V CDR1 and CDR2: SGHRS, YFSETQ. TCR beta CDR3 region amplification was performed from RNA transcripts. The primer set for the first-round RT-PCR of the TCR CDR3 was HTBI. TCRdb re-called the multiplex PCR reads through MiXCR, storing one row per CDR3 protein. This sample has 500,000 or so distinct CDR3 sequences; about 16% occur once, and the top ten carry about 31%.

The chain links TRBV5-1 to TRBJ2-3; D gene uncertain. The sample comprised blood. The source of this sequence is a woman aged 25-40 years with Graves' ophthalmopathy. CDR3 amino acids: CASTLNADTQYF. The CDR3, as DNA: TGCGCCAGCACCCTAAATGCAGATACGCAGTATTTT.